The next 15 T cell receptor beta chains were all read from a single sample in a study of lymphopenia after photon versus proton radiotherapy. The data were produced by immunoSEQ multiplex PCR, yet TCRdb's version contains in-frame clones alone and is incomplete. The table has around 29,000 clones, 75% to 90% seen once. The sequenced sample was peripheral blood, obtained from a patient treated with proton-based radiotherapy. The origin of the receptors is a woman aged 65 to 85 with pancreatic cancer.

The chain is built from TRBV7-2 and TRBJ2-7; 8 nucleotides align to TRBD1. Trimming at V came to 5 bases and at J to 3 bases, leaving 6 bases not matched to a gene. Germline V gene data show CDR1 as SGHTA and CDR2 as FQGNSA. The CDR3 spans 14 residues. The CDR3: CASSPTDRDYEQYF. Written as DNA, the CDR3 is TGTGCCAGCAGCCCTACGGACAGGGACTACGAGCAGTACTTC.

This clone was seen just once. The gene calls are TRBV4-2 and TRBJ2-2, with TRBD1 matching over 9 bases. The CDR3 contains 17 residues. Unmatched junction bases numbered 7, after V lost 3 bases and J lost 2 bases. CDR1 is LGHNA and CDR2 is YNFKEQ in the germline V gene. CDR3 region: CASSQEQGARNTGELFF. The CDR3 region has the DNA TGTGCCAGCAGCCAGGAACAGGGGGCCAGAAACACCGGGGAGCTGTTTTTT.

The CDR3 reads CASSQASGRIETQYF. The CDR3 DNA follows: TGCGCCAGCAGCCAAGCTAGCGGGAGAATAGAGACCCAGTACTTC. The chain recombines TRBV4-1 with TRBJ2-5; the match to TRBD2 covers 10 bases. The CDR3 runs 15 residues. J lost 4 bases, V lost 1 base, and 3 bases had no gene match. Germline V gives CDR1 MGHRA, CDR2 YSYEKL.

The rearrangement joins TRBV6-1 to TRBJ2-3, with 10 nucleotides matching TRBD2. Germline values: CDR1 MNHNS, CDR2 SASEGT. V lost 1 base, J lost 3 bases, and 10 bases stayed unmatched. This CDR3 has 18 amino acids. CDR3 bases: TGTGCCAGCAGTGAAGAACTAGCGGGGAGGGTTCGGACAGATACGCAGTATTTT. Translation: CASSEELAGRVRTDTQYF.

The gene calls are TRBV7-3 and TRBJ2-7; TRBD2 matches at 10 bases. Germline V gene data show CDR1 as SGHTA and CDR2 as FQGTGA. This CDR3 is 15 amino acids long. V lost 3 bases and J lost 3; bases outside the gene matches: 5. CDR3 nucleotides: TGTGCCAGCAGCTTGGGAGCTAGCGGGAGCTACGAGCAGTACTTC. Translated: CASSLGASGSYEQYF.

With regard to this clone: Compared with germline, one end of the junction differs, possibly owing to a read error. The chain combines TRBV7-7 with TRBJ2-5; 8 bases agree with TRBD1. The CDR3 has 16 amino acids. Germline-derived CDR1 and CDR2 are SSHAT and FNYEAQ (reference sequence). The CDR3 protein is CASSLRDRPIQETQYF. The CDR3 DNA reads TGTGCTAGCAGCTTAAGGGACAGGCCGATCCAAGAGACCCAGTACTTC.

The CDR3 loop is CASSRSGTVNTEAFF. DNA of the CDR3: TGTGCCAGCAGCCGCTCTGGGACAGTGAACACTGAAGCTTTCTTT. V is TRBV7-2 and J is TRBJ1-1; 7 nucleotides match TRBD1. With 5 bases clipped from V and 0 bases from J, the junction kept 6 bases outside the gene matches. This CDR3 region has 15 residues. Germline CDR1 SGHTA, CDR2 FQGNSA.

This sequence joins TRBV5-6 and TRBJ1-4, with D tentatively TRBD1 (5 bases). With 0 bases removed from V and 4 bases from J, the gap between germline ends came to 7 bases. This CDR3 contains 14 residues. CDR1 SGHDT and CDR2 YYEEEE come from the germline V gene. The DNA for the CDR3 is TGTGCCAGCAGCTTGGCGGGGGGTAATGAAAAACTGTTTTTT. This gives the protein CASSLAGGNEKLFF. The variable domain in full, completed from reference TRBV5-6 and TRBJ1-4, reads DAGVTQSPTHLIKTRGQQVTLRCSPKSGHDTVSWYQQALGQGPQFIFQYYEEEERQRGNFPDRFSGHQFPNYSSELNVNALLLGDSALYLCASSLAGGNEKLFFGSGTQLSVL.

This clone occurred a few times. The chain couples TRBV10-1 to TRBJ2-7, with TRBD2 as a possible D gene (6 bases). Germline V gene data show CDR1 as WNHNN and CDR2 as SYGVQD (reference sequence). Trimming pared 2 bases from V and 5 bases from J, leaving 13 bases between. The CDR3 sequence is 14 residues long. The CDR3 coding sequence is TGCGCCAGCAGTGAGACCGGACTACCCGACGAGCAGTACTTC. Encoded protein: CASSETGLPDEQYF.

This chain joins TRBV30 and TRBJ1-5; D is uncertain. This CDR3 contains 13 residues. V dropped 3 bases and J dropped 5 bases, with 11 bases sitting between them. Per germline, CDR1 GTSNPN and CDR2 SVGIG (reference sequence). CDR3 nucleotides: TGTGCCTGGAGCGAGGCAGGTCATCAGCCCCAGCATTTT. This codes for CAWSEAGHQPQHF.

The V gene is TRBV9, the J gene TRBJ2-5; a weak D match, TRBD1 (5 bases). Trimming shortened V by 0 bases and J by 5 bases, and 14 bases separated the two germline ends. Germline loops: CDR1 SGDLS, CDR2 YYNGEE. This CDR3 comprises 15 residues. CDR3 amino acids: CASSVEGRRPETQYF. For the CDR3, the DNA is TGTGCCAGCAGCGTAGAGGGGCGGCGACCCGAGACCCAGTACTTC. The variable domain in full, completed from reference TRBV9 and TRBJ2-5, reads DSGVTQTPKHLITATGQRVTLRCSPRSGDLSVYWYQQSLDQGLQFLIQYYNGEERAKGNILERFSAQQFPDLHSELNLSSLELGDSALYFCASSVEGRRPETQYFGPGTRLLVL.

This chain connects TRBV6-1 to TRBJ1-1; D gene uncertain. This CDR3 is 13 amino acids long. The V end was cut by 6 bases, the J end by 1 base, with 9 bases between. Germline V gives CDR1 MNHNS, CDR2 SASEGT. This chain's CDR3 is CASRVGQNTEAFF. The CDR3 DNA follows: TGTGCCAGCAGGGTAGGGCAGAACACTGAAGCTTTCTTT.

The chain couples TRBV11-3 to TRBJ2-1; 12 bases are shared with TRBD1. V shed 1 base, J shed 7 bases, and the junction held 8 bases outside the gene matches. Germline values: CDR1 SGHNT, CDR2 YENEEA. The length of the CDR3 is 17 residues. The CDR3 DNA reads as TGTGCCAGCAGCTTAGCCCGCGGGACAGGGGGCTCTAATGAGCAGTTCTTC. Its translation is CASSLARGTGGSNEQFF. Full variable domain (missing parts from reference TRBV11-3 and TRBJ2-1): EAGVVQSPRYKIIEKKQPVAFWCNPISGHNTLYWYLQNLGQGPELLIRYENEEAVDDSQLPKDRFSAERLKGVDSTLKIQPAELGDSAVYLCASSLARGTGGSNEQFFGPGTRLTVL.

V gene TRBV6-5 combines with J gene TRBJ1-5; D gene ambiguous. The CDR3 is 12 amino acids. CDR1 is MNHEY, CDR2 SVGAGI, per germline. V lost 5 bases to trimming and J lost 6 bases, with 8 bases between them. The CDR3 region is CASSDGGQPQHF. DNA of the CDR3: TGTGCCAGCAGTGATGGTGGTCAGCCCCAGCATTTT.

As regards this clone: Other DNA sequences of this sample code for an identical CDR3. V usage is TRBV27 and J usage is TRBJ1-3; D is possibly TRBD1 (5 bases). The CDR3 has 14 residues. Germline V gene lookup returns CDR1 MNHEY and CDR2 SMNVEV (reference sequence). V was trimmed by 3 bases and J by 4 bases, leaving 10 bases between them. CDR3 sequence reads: CASSFGTGGNTIYF. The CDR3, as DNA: TGTGCCAGCAGTTTCGGGACGGGAGGAAACACCATATATTTT.